Below, 18 T cell receptor beta chains from the same sample are listed, as sequenced in a study of CD8 T cells in Susac syndrome. A quantity of roughly 0.5 to 1 ug RNA underwent reverse transcription using random hexamers. TCRdb re-analysed the immunoSEQ multiplex PCR reads in MiXCR, keeping a single row per CDR3 protein. The table shows around 280,000 distinct CDR3 sequences, with 90% to 95% occurring only once. Material for sequencing was CD4+ T cells from PBMCs. The receptors originated from a human donor with multiple sclerosis.

This chain links TRBV5-1 with TRBJ2-7; D unresolved. Germline assignment: CDR1 SGHRS and CDR2 YFSETQ. Trimming stripped 3 bases from V and 3 bases from J, with 10 bases between. There are 13 residues in the CDR3. The CDR3 sequence is CASSYQDLYEQYF. The CDR3 coding sequence is TGCGCCAGCAGCTACCAGGACCTCTACGAGCAGTACTTC.

V gene TRBV7-6 combines with J gene TRBJ2-6; 7 nucleotides align to TRBD1. The CDR3 is made up of 17 amino acids. J gave up 0 bases and V 1 base, and 3 bases lay outside the gene matches. CDR1 and CDR2 (germline): SGHVS, FNYEAQ. Here the CDR3 reads CASSLGTGGSGANVLTF. In DNA, the CDR3 is TGTGCCAGCAGCTTAGGGACAGGCGGCTCTGGGGCCAACGTCCTGACTTTC.

The J gene is TRBJ2-5, the V gene TRBV4-1; no clear D. The ends were cut back, 4 bases at V and 0 bases at J, with 6 bases in the middle. Germline V gene lookup returns CDR1 MGHRA and CDR2 YSYEKL. CDR3 length: 13 amino acids. CDR3 DNA sequence: TGCGCCAGCAGCCTTCAGTACCAAGAGACCCAGTACTTC. As protein: CASSLQYQETQYF.

The gene calls are TRBV19 and TRBJ2-5, with a tentative D call TRBD1 (5 bases). The length of the CDR3 is 13 residues. Trimming took off 7 bases at V and 4 bases at J, with 13 bases between the two ends. The germline V gene has CDR1 LNHDA and CDR2 SQIVND (reference sequence). CDR3 nucleotides: TGTGCCAGTAAAGGGGTATGGTTAGAGACCCAGTACTTC. Protein product: CASKGVWLETQYF.

The V and J genes are TRBV20-1 and TRBJ1-1; tentatively, D is TRBD1 (6 bases). This CDR3 region has 14 residues. Germline V gene sequence: CDR1 DFQATT, CDR2 SNEGSKA (reference sequence). The V end lost 2 bases, the J end lost 2 bases, and 12 bases lay between the germline ends. The CDR3 nucleotides read TGCAGTGCTAGAAACAGGGCAACAAACACTGAAGCTTTCTTT. Encoded protein: CSARNRATNTEAFF.

This sequence joins TRBV12-3 or TRBV12-4 and TRBJ2-7; 12 nucleotides line up with TRBD1. There are 15 residues in the CDR3. Trimming at V came to 3 bases and at J to 7 bases, leaving 7 bases not matched to a gene. CDR3 nucleotide sequence: TGTGCCAGCAGTTTGGCCGGGACAGGGGGCAGGGAGCAGTACTTC. As protein: CASSLAGTGGREQYF.

The V call is TRBV7-8, the J call TRBJ2-7; the D is unclear. V lost 5 bases and J lost 6, with 17 bases in between. Germline V CDR1 and CDR2: SGHVS, FQNEAQ. The CDR3 consists of 14 residues. CDR3 nucleotides: TGTGCCAGCAGCCCTGGGATGAGGAGTGGCGAGCAGTACTTC. This encodes CASSPGMRSGEQYF. Full variable domain (outside the CDR3, taken from reference TRBV7-8 and TRBJ2-7): GAGVSQSPRYKVAKRGQDVALRCDPISGHVSLFWYQQALGQGPEFLTYFQNEAQLDKSGLPSDRFFAERPEGSVSTLKIQRTQQEDSAVYLCASSPGMRSGEQYFGPGTRLTVT.

This chain uses TRBV6-5 with TRBJ2-7; D gene ambiguous. Trimming removed 9 bases at V and 1 base at J, with 13 bases between. This CDR3 spans 13 amino acids. Germline V gene data show CDR1 as MNHEY and CDR2 as SVGAGI. Here the CDR3 reads CASMDGASYEQYF. CDR3 in DNA: TGTGCCAGTATGGACGGAGCATCCTACGAGCAGTACTTC.

This chain uses TRBV5-1 with TRBJ2-2; 9 bases are shared with TRBD1. The trim removed 6 bases at V and 6 bases at J, leaving 6 bases unmatched. This CDR3 is built from 14 residues. The germline V gene encodes CDR1 SGHRS and CDR2 YFSETQ. CDR3 amino acids: CASMTTGGSGELFF. DNA of the CDR3: TGCGCCAGCATGACGACAGGGGGTTCCGGGGAGCTGTTTTTT.

The chain employs TRBV2 and TRBJ2-7; possibly TRBD2 for D (6 bases). V was clipped by 0 bases and J by 6 bases, with 15 bases between them. The CDR3 has 15 amino acids. The germline V gene has CDR1 SNHLY and CDR2 FYNNEI. The CDR3 DNA reads TGTGCCAGCAGTGAAGCGCCGGGACTGGTGGGCGAGCAGTACTTC. Amino acids: CASSEAPGLVGEQYF.

This clonotype showed up just a few times. The gene calls are TRBV7-3 and TRBJ1-1, with TRBD1 identical over 9 bases. The V and J ends lost 3 bases and 5 bases, in that order; junction bases with no gene match: 1. Germline-derived CDR1 and CDR2 are SGHTA and FQGTGA. CDR3 length: 13 residues. CDR3 loop: CASSFDRGTEAFF. In nucleotides, the CDR3 is TGTGCCAGCAGCTTCGACAGGGGGACTGAAGCTTTCTTT.

The rearrangement links TRBV5-1 to TRBJ1-1; D is possibly TRBD1 (6 bases). The V and J ends lost 0 bases and 6 bases respectively, with 15 bases between them. CDR1 SGHRS and CDR2 YFSETQ come from the germline V gene. This CDR3 spans 15 amino acids. The CDR3, as DNA: TGCGCCAGCAGCTTGGGATGGGGGCCTCAACCTGAAGCTTTCTTT. Its protein product is CASSLGWGPQPEAFF.

The chain couples TRBV20-1 to TRBJ2-1, with 12 bases fitting TRBD2. The CDR3 has 14 amino acids. From germline, CDR1 is DFQATT and CDR2 SNEGSKA (reference sequence). The V gene end was trimmed by 0 bases and the J gene end by 10 bases; junction bases not matched to a gene: 4. The CDR3 DNA reads TGCAGTGCTAGAGATTTAACTAGCGGGAGGGAGCAGTTCTTC. It specifies CSARDLTSGREQFF.

The gene calls are TRBV2 and TRBJ2-5; TRBD1 aligns across 7 bases. The germline V gene has CDR1 SNHLY and CDR2 FYNNEI. V trimming: 7 bases; J trimming: 4 bases; junction bases outside the gene matches: 9. The CDR3 runs to 14 residues. This chain's CDR3 is CASKERGLIETQYF. CDR3 sequence (DNA): TGTGCCAGCAAGGAAAGGGGGCTGATAGAGACCCAGTACTTC.

This CDR3 is CASSLEDEAFF. CDR3 nucleotides: TGCGCCAGCAGCTTGGAGGATGAAGCTTTCTTT. The V and J genes are TRBV5-1 and TRBJ1-1; D gene unclear. V shed 0 bases and J shed 7 bases, with 4 bases lying between them. This CDR3 region has 11 residues. Germline V CDR1 and CDR2: SGHRS, YFSETQ.

This rearrangement joins TRBV12-5 to TRBJ2-5, with D hard to call. This CDR3 region has 13 residues. Trimming pared 8 bases from V and 1 base from J, leaving 11 bases between. Germline V gene lookup returns CDR1 LGHNT and CDR2 FRNRAP. The DNA for the CDR3 is TGTGCTAGTAACAGACGTAGCCAAGAGACCCAGTACTTC. Residues: CASNRRSQETQYF.

The genes are TRBV19 and TRBJ2-1, with D possibly being TRBD1 or TRBD2 (5 bases each). Trimming pared 10 bases from V and 2 bases from J, leaving 12 bases between. Germline lookup yields CDR1 LNHDA and CDR2 SQIVND (reference sequence). The CDR3 is 13 residues long. CDR3 in DNA: TGTGCCACCCGGGGCGGTGCCTACAATGAGCAGTTCTTC. It codes for CATRGGAYNEQFF.

This clonotype was observed a single time. The J gene is TRBJ2-7, the V gene TRBV28, with TRBD1 matching over 7 bases. This CDR3 comprises 14 residues. V dropped 1 base and J dropped 6; count of bases not matched to a gene: 6. Germline CDR1 and CDR2: MDHEN and SYDVKM. CDR3 loop: CASSLYRGKSEQYF. CDR3 coding DNA: TGTGCCAGCAGTTTATACAGGGGCAAGTCCGAGCAGTACTTC.